These 15 T cell receptor beta chains were all obtained from the same sample, sequenced in a study of blood T cell repertoires in COVID-19 (dated by TCRdb to 2020 to 2021). Library generation was performed with the immunoSEQ multiplex PCR assay. Held by TCRdb, this immuneACCESS table contains in-frame sequences only and omits some clones. Under half of the omission traces to an unresolved V gene where checked; the cause of the rest is unknown. Within this sample are 130,000 or so clones, with almost 70% of them counted one time only. The ten largest clones represent less than 2.5% of the sample. The sequenced sample was peripheral blood. These receptors were collected from an older woman with acute or convalescent COVID-19.

This clone was seen just once. The gene calls are TRBV5-5 and TRBJ2-2; 13 positions agree with TRBD2. The V segment lost 3 bases and the J segment 6 bases; nucleotides outside the gene matches: 11. Germline assignment: CDR1 SGHKS and CDR2 YYEKEE (reference sequence). The CDR3 extends over 18 amino acids. The CDR3 sequence is CASSSEPGTSGIAGELFF. CDR3 in DNA: TGTGCCAGCAGCTCGGAACCCGGGACTAGCGGGATTGCCGGGGAGCTGTTTTTT. The complete variable domain, with remaining parts taken from reference TRBV5-5 and TRBJ2-2, reads DAGVTQSPTHLIKTRGQQVTLRCSPISGHKSVSWYQQVLGQGPQFIFQYYEKEERGRGNFPDRFSARQFPNYSSELNVNALLLGDSALYLCASSSEPGTSGIAGELFFGEGSRLTVL.

This chain connects TRBV6-1 to TRBJ2-3, with a tentative D call TRBD1 (5 bases). V lost 1 base and J lost 2, with 10 bases in between. Per germline, CDR1 MNHNS and CDR2 SASEGT. The CDR3 runs 15 residues. The CDR3 DNA is TGTGCCAGCAGTGAAGACTGGACAACCACAGATACGCAGTATTTT. Its translation: CASSEDWTTTDTQYF.

This rearrangement joins TRBV7-6 to TRBJ1-2, with TRBD1 identical over 8 bases. CDR1 SGHVS and CDR2 FNYEAQ come from the germline V gene. The CDR3 length is 15 residues. Trimming at V came to 3 bases and at J to 1 base, leaving 4 bases not matched to a gene. CDR3 sequence (DNA): TGTGCCAGCAGCTTGGACGACAGGGGTAACTATGGCTACACCTTC. Encoded protein: CASSLDDRGNYGYTF.

This chain uses TRBV5-4 with TRBJ2-3, with 9 bases lining up with TRBD2. This CDR3 comprises 16 residues. V gave up 1 base and J gave up 2 bases; unmatched junction bases: 5. Germline CDR1 SGHNT, CDR2 YYREEE (reference sequence). CDR3 amino acids: CASSLRLAETTDTQYF. The CDR3 DNA reads TGTGCCAGCAGCTTGCGACTAGCGGAGACCACAGATACGCAGTATTTT.

Worth noting for this clone: The same CDR3 can be traced to other DNA sequences in this sample. The J gene is TRBJ2-1, the V gene TRBV7-2; 11 nucleotides line up with TRBD2. This CDR3 has 15 residues. The ends lost 2 bases at V and 4 bases at J; junction bases unmatched: 1. Germline V gene lookup returns CDR1 SGHTA and CDR2 FQGNSA. CDR3 in amino acids: CASSLTSGGYNEQFF. CDR3 sequence (DNA): TGTGCCAGCAGCTTAACTAGCGGGGGTTACAATGAGCAGTTCTTC. Looking up the rest from reference TRBV7-2 and TRBJ2-1 gives the full variable domain: GAGVSQSPSNKVTEKGKDVELRCDPISGHTALYWYRQSLGQGLEFLIYFQGNSAPDKSGLPSDRFSAERTGGSVSTLTIQRTQQEDSAVYLCASSLTSGGYNEQFFGPGTRLTVL.

The rearrangement links TRBV14 to TRBJ1-1; the match to TRBD1 covers 8 bases. J lost 10 bases, V lost 5 bases, and 15 bases had no gene match. The CDR3 consists of 15 residues. Germline CDR1 SGHDN, CDR2 FVKESK. The CDR3 DNA sequence: TGTGCCAGCAGCTACCGGGACAGGCCCTTCCTGGGAGCTTTCTTT. Its protein product is CASSYRDRPFLGAFF.

V is TRBV6-5 and J is TRBJ1-4; 8 bases line up with TRBD1. CDR3 size: 15 residues. The junction had 6 bases not matched to a gene; V was cut back by 6 bases and J by 3 bases. CDR1 is MNHEY and CDR2 is SVGAGI in the germline V gene. The CDR3 protein is CASRPRGQANEKLFF. For the CDR3, the DNA is TGTGCCAGCAGGCCCAGGGGGCAAGCTAATGAAAAACTGTTTTTT.

Concerning this clone: The DNA is left out, because the CDR3 cannot be placed on it with certainty; the CDR3 is given as TCRdb lists it. The CDR3 region is CASSSSGGFYTEAFF. This chain connects TRBV6-8 to TRBJ1-1. The CDR3 length equals 15 residues, ends included. Germline loops: CDR1 MNHGY, CDR2 SAAAGT.

The rearrangement links TRBV11-2 to TRBJ2-7, with 9 bases matching TRBD2. After removal of 6 bases from V and 2 bases from J, the junction contained 5 bases not matched to a gene. Germline V gene sequence: CDR1 SGHAT, CDR2 FQNNGV. The CDR3 spans 14 residues. This chain's CDR3 is CASRGLALTYEQYF. The CDR3 region has the DNA TGTGCCAGCAGGGGACTAGCCTTAACCTACGAGCAGTACTTC.

This clone appeared a few times. The rearrangement links TRBV2 to TRBJ2-5, with TRBD1 as a possible D gene (5 bases). V lost 4 bases and J lost 0, with 6 bases in between. Germline V gene lookup returns CDR1 SNHLY and CDR2 FYNNEI. The CDR3 extends over 13 amino acids. This CDR3 reads CASSGQYQETQYF. In DNA, the CDR3 is TGTGCCAGCAGTGGACAGTACCAAGAGACCCAGTACTTC.

The rearrangement joins TRBV6-6 to TRBJ1-2; 10 bases match TRBD1. CDR1 MNHNY and CDR2 SVGAGI come from the germline V gene (reference sequence). Trimming at V came to 8 bases and at J to 3 bases, leaving 6 bases not matched to a gene. This CDR3 has 14 amino acids. CDR3 residues: CASRGTGVYYGYTF. In DNA, the CDR3 is TGTGCCAGCCGTGGGACAGGGGTTTACTATGGCTACACCTTC.

The rearrangement joins TRBV5-1 to TRBJ1-6; no clear D. V lost 0 bases and J lost 7, with 5 bases in between. This CDR3 contains 13 residues. Looked up from germline, CDR1 is SGHRS and CDR2 is YFSETQ. In DNA, the CDR3 is TGCGCCAGCAGCTTGGATCGGAATTCACCCCTCCACTTT. Its translation: CASSLDRNSPLHF.

The chain has TRBV10-3 and TRBJ2-7; 8 nucleotides align to TRBD1. Germline-derived CDR1 and CDR2 are ENHRY and SYGVKD. V trimming: 2 bases; J trimming: 6 bases; junction bases outside the gene matches: 9. The CDR3 has 15 residues. CDR3 coding DNA: TGTGCCATCAGTGAGCCCCTGGGGACAGGAGCCGAGCAGTACTTC. Encoded protein: CAISEPLGTGAEQYF.

This chain joins TRBV6-6 and TRBJ1-4; tentative D call: TRBD1 (6 bases). Trimming took off 5 bases at V and 3 bases at J, with 10 bases between the two ends. CDR1 and CDR2 (germline): MNHNY, SVGAGI (reference sequence). The CDR3 runs 14 residues. CDR3 in amino acids: CASSHRVSNEKLFF. CDR3 nucleotide sequence: TGTGCCAGCAGTCACAGGGTTTCTAATGAAAAACTGTTTTTT.

V is TRBV14 and J is TRBJ1-4; TRBD1 matches at 8 bases. J lost 7 bases, V lost 1 base, and 5 bases had no gene match. Germline CDR1 is SGHDN and CDR2 is FVKESK. The CDR3 is made up of 15 amino acids. This CDR3 is CASSQVRTGSEKLFF. CDR3 bases: TGTGCCAGCAGCCAAGTGAGGACAGGGAGTGAAAAACTGTTTTTT.